A selection of T cell receptor beta chains follows, all from one sample in a study of response to subunit inactivated influenza vaccine. TCRdb reprocessed the RT-PCR reads with MiXCR, giving one entry per CDR3 protein. The sample yields more than 700,000 distinct CDR3 sequences, about 20% seen once. Sequencing was performed on PBMCs from blood, taken 4 to 6 days after vaccination. The receptors here all came from a man aged 45-60 years who received an inactivated influenza vaccine. Each CDR3 is given with its conserved first and last residue. A D gene is named only where the DNA matches it firmly. Rows give clone size only sometimes, using once, few, many, or a class for an expanded clone.

j_gene | abundance | v_gene | d_gene | CDR3nt | CDR3aa
TRBJ1-1 | NA | TRBV20-1 | NA | TGCAGTGCTAGGATTCCCGGGACTGCGAATCAGGAAGCTTTCTTT | CSARIPGTANQEAFF
TRBJ2-7 | few | TRBV7-9 | TRBD1 | TGTGCCAGCAGCTCGTTTCGGGACAGGGAAAACAAGTACTTC | CASSSFRDRENKYF
TRBJ1-5 | NA | TRBV7-2 | TRBD1 | TGTGCCAGCAGCTTTAAAGGGACAGGCAATCAGCCCCAGCATTTT | CASSFKGTGNQPQHF
TRBJ1-1 | NA | TRBV12-3/TRBV12-4 | NA | TGTGCCAGCAGGGTGAGGGCGGGTATGAACACTGAAGCTTTCTTT | CASRVRAGMNTEAFF
TRBJ1-1 | NA | TRBV4-2 | NA | TGTGCCAGCAGCCAAGTGCCCGGCACTGAAGCTTTCTTT | CASSQVPGTEAFF
TRBJ2-3 | NA | TRBV7-9 | TRBD2 | TGTGCCAGCAGCCTTGCCGGGACTAGCGTTTCCGATACGCAGTATTTT | CASSLAGTSVSDTQYF
TRBJ1-2 | NA | TRBV10-3 | NA | TGTGCCATCAGCCACACCTCCACTAACTATGGCTACACCTTC | CAISHTSTNYGYTF
TRBJ2-7 | few | TRBV12-3/TRBV12-4 | NA | TGTGCCAGCAGCCCGCGGGACGGGGTAAGAGGCGAGCAGTACTTC | CASSPRDGVRGEQYF
TRBJ2-7 | few | TRBV20-1 | TRBD1 | TGCAGTGCCAAAGGACAGGCCGGTTCCCCCTACGAGCAGTACTTC | CSAKGQAGSPYEQYF
TRBJ2-3 | few | TRBV5-5 | TRBD2 | TGTGCCAGCAGCCCTAGCGGGAGCCGCTCTATGAGAGATACGCAGTATTTT | CASSPSGSRSMRDTQYF
TRBJ2-1 | NA | TRBV29-1 | TRBD2 | TGCAGCGTTGTCGCGCGACTAGCGAACAATGAGCAGTTCTTC | CSVVARLANNEQFF
TRBJ2-6 | NA | TRBV27 | TRBD2 | TGTGCCAGCAGTGTGGGACTAGCGGGGGCCTTAAGCTCTGGGGCCAACGTCCTGACTTTC | CASSVGLAGALSSGANVLTF
TRBJ2-3 | NA | TRBV5-1 | NA | TGCGCCAGCAGCTACGAGACTAGCACAGATACGCAGTATTTT | CASSYETSTDTQYF
TRBJ2-7 | many | TRBV4-1 | NA | TGCGCCAGCAGCCAAGAGGCGTCCTACGAGCAGTACTTC | CASSQEASYEQYF
TRBJ2-5 | few | TRBV27 | TRBD2 | TGTGCCAGCAGTGTAACCGGGACTAGCGGGGGGCGTGAGACCCAGTACTTC | CASSVTGTSGGRETQYF
TRBJ1-3 | few | TRBV29-1 | NA | TGCAGCGTTGGGTCCGGGCCAGACGCTGGAAACACCATATATTTT | CSVGSGPDAGNTIYF
TRBJ2-7 | NA | TRBV2 | NA | TGTGCCAGCATGAGGGTCAGACGAAGAAGCTACGAGCAGTACTTC | CASMRVRRRSYEQYF
TRBJ2-1 | once | TRBV10-2 | NA | TGCGCCAGCAGTGATTTGCGGGGGCCACCCTACAATGAGCAGTTCTTC | CASSDLRGPPYNEQFF
TRBJ2-1 | NA | TRBV12-3/TRBV12-4 | NA | TGTGCCAGCAGTCCCCCGGCGACAGCTATAAAGGAGCAGTTCTTC | CASSPPATAIKEQFF
TRBJ2-1 | few | TRBV11-2 | NA | TGTGCCAGCAGCACCGTCGAGCTTACAGCCTACAATGAGCAGTTCTTC | CASSTVELTAYNEQFF
TRBJ2-3 | few | TRBV20-1 | NA | TGCAGTGCTAGAGGCTTACCCAGCACGACTAGCACAGATACGCAGTATTTT | CSARGLPSTTSTDTQYF
TRBJ2-1 | NA | TRBV5-1 | TRBD2 | TGCGCCAGCAGCTGGCTGGCGGGGGGAAAAGATGAGCAGTTCTTC | CASSWLAGGKDEQFF
TRBJ2-7 | NA | TRBV7-2 | TRBD2 | TGTGCCAGCAGCTTAGCTCAACTAGCGGGAGAGTACGAGCAGTACTTC | CASSLAQLAGEYEQYF
TRBJ2-5 | few | TRBV19 | NA | TGTGCCAGTAGTATGGGAAGGTCAGAGACCCAGTACTTC | CASSMGRSETQYF
TRBJ1-4 | NA | TRBV5-1 | NA | TGCGCCAGCAGCTTGGTAGGGGAACCTGAAAAACTGTTTTTT | CASSLVGEPEKLFF
TRBJ2-2 | NA | TRBV20-1 | NA | TGCAGTGCTAGAGATCCCAGGTTGAACACCGGGGAGCTGTTTTTT | CSARDPRLNTGELFF
TRBJ2-7 | few | TRBV5-6 | TRBD2 | TGTGCCAGCAGCTCCATTCGACTAGCGGGAGGCCACGAGCAGTACTTC | CASSSIRLAGGHEQYF
TRBJ2-5 | NA | TRBV24-1 | NA | TGTGCCACCAGTGAGGGTGGGAGAGAGACCCAGTACTTC | CATSEGGRETQYF
TRBJ1-6 | NA | TRBV7-2 | TRBD1 | TGTGCCAGCAGCTTAGCGGGACAGGGTGATAATTCACCCCTCCACTTT | CASSLAGQGDNSPLHF
TRBJ1-1 | NA | TRBV12-3/TRBV12-4 | NA | TGTGCCAGCAGTTTAGCGGGGTTCTTCCCGCAGTTCTTT | CASSLAGFFPQFF
TRBJ1-1 | NA | TRBV7-9 | NA | TGTGCCAGCAGCTTATCAGGATTGAAAACTGAAGCTTTCTTT | CASSLSGLKTEAFF
TRBJ2-1 | few | TRBV28 | TRBD2 | TGTGCCAGCAGTTCCAGCGGGAGGGCCGTCAATGAGCAGTTCTTC | CASSSSGRAVNEQFF
TRBJ1-6 | few | TRBV7-2 | NA | TGTGCCAGCAGCTTACGGGCAGGGAATAATTCACCCCTCCACTTT | CASSLRAGNNSPLHF
TRBJ2-1 | NA | TRBV4-2 | NA | TGTGCCAGCAGCCAAGATCACGCGGGGAGCTCCTACAATGAGCAGTTCTTC | CASSQDHAGSSYNEQFF
TRBJ2-7 | NA | TRBV12-3/TRBV12-4 | NA | TGTGCCAGCAGTTTCGTTAGCGCCGGCGGGCCCGTTTACGAGCAGTACTTC | CASSFVSAGGPVYEQYF
TRBJ2-6 | NA | TRBV12-3/TRBV12-4 | NA | TGTGCCAGCACCGACGGGGTATTGGGGGCCAACGTCCTGACTTTC | CASTDGVLGANVLTF
TRBJ1-1 | NA | TRBV3-1 | NA | TGTGCCAGCAGCCTCACCGGGACCCTGAACACTGAAGCTTTCTTT | CASSLTGTLNTEAFF
TRBJ2-5 | NA | TRBV3-1 | NA | TGTGCCAGCAGCCAAGTCTCGGGAAAAGAGACCCAGTACTTC | CASSQVSGKETQYF
TRBJ2-5 | few | TRBV7-9 | NA | TGTGCCAGCAGTCGAGGGGCGGGGGAGACCCAGTACTTC | CASSRGAGETQYF
TRBJ2-3 | few | TRBV15 | TRBD1 | TGTGCCACCAGCAGCCTCCCCGGGACAGGGGGGGCAGATACGCAGTATTTT | CATSSLPGTGGADTQYF
TRBJ2-7 | NA | TRBV28 | NA | TGTGCCAGCAGCCCCGGTCGAGGGAGCGCGCAGTACTTC | CASSPGRGSAQYF
TRBJ2-7 | NA | TRBV7-9 | NA | TGTGCCAGCAGCGTTGACGGCCTTCACGAGCAGTACTTC | CASSVDGLHEQYF